The subject of this entry is one T cell receptor beta chain. Its binding antigen is unknown. The record has no base qualities; no much larger clone is one base away. The immunoSEQ Assay, a bias-controlled multiplex PCR, was used to amplify TCRbeta CDR3 regions from genomic DNA. Regarding the original processing steps: The number of nucleated cells in each sample was estimated by amplification of reference gene primers within the assay. To quantify the absolute abundance of each unique TCRbeta CDR3 rearrangement, sequence reads were collapsed and filtered. For each sample, productive Simpson clonality was calculated as the square root of Simpson's diversity index over productive rearrangements. As stored in TCRdb, this immuneACCESS dataset retains in-frame rearrangements with V and J assigned. A fraction of the clones does not appear; measured against another copy, unresolved V genes explain less than half of the discrepancy, and the remainder lacks a known reason. Clone size and the V and J calls come from that table; the DNA yielded D and trimming. Counted in this sample were over 250,000 clones; around 90% of them appeared once. The ten top clones hold 2% to 3% of the sample.

These data originate in a study of blood T cell repertoires in COVID-19 (dated by TCRdb to between 2020 and 2021). Regarding the complete study: Collaborator samples came from the United States, Italy and Spain and covered acute and convalescent phases of COVID-19. The material from the prospective study consisted of cDNA or gDNA derived from T cells, B-cell-depleted T cells, or PBMCs. The dataset comprised deeply sampled blood TCRbeta repertoires from subjects exposed to, actively infected with, or recovered from COVID-19. The samples were drawn from the first 160 participants of the ongoing ImmuneRACE study and from 1,254 subjects provided by 6 global collaborators. The repertoires were released in a freely available public database meant as a resource for research on the immune response to SARS-CoV-2. Nearly every sample came with metadata listing a de-identified subject ID, COVID-19 status, age in years and sex. Where available, HLA class I and class II types were taken from metadata supplied by the sample provider and were not determined by assay-based typing. Results the study describes overall, beyond this receptor: The amount of clinical and demographic metadata varied by source and participant and was provided uncurated.

Compared with germline, V lacks 7 bases and J lacks 3 bases; bases without a gene match: 5. The CDR3 covers 12 residues, taking in both the cysteine and the phenylalanine. Only the CDR3 DNA is retained, 36 bases long and in frame from the first base. CDR1 and CDR2 are read off the germline V gene as SQVTM and ANQGSEA. At one collaborating source in Seattle, patients were enrolled during active infection and were followed longitudinally through the course of disease. Each collaborating institution followed its own protocols to collect whole blood in K2EDTA tubes. For TCRbeta analysis, collaborators shipped samples as frozen whole blood, isolated PBMCs, or DNA extracted from either of those sample types.

The sample taken for sequencing was peripheral blood. This receptor chain uses TRBV29-1 and TRBJ2-7, with 8 central nucleotides matching TRBD1. This clonotype was obtained from a person under 35 with COVID-19, enrolled during active disease. The nucleotide sequence reads TGCAGCGCCCAAGGACAGGGCTACGAGCAGTACTTC. This sequence encodes CSAQGQGYEQYF.